What follows describes a single T cell receptor (beta chain). No antigen is known for it. The record originates from a study of T-cell reconstitution after alpha-beta-depleted transplantation in children. Regarding the study as a whole: As was reported, about two months after transplant, alpha-beta T cells came from several hundred expanded graft clones. At the one-year point after transplant, T-cell counts and TCRbeta diversity were found to come mostly from T cells that had been newly produced. Where some patients showed high TCRbeta diversity at day 60, it came from recipient T cells and thymic progenitors that had survived.

V dropped 4 bases and J dropped 3 bases, with 12 bases sitting between them. Germline V CDR1 and CDR2: DFQATT, SNEGSKA (reference sequence). There are 13 residues in the CDR3. Library preparation (for TCRbeta) was performed with unique molecular identifiers. TCRdb reprocessed the PCR reads via MiXCR and lists one record per CDR3 protein. This sample yields around 700,000 distinct CDR3 sequences, of which approximately 14% are seen a single time; around 0.8% belongs to the top ten. The receptor's source is a girl aged 2 to 10 with congenital amegakaryocytic thrombocytopenia, due to receive a stem cell transplant. The sequencing here drew on PBMCs, taken before TCRalphabeta/CD19-depleted stem cell transplant. This chain uses TRBV20-1 with TRBJ1-1, with a possible D match to TRBD1 (5 bases). The CDR3 sequence: CSAMGGRDTEAFF. The DNA for the CDR3 is TGCAGTGCTATGGGGGGGAGAGACACTGAAGCTTTCTTT.